The sequence of this TCR beta chain was determined in a study of T-cell reconstitution after alpha-beta-depleted transplantation in children. Study results and limitations: T-cell counts and diversity at one year post-transplant came mainly from newly produced T cells.

The authors prepared the TCRbeta library with unique molecular identifiers. TCRdb reprocessed the PCR reads via MiXCR and lists one record per CDR3 protein. The sample holds around 670,000 distinct CDR3 sequences; over 10% are singletons and the top ten take 0.79%. Ten or more counts support this clonotype. What it recognizes is unknown. The starting material was PBMCs, obtained before TCRalphabeta/CD19-depleted stem cell transplant. The receptor's source is a girl aged 2 to 10 with congenital amegakaryocytic thrombocytopenia, due to receive a stem cell transplant.

This chain's CDR3 is CASSAGPQNEAFF. The CDR3, as DNA: TGCGCCAGCAGCGCAGGCCCCCAGAACGAAGCTTTCTTT. The rearrangement uses TRBV5-1 and TRBJ1-1; no clear D. Germline V gene lookup returns CDR1 SGHRS and CDR2 YFSETQ. Trimming cost V 4 bases and J 8 bases, with 15 bases left between them. CDR3 size: 13 residues.